Listed below are T cell receptor beta chains from one sample, sequenced in a study of identical twins. TCRdb re-called the 5' RACE reads with MiXCR, one entry per CDR3 protein. The sample yields 750,000 to 950,000 distinct CDR3 sequences, approximately 13% seen once. This same sample was also part of a study on yellow fever vaccine responses in identical twins.

Material for sequencing was PBMCs. These receptors all come from a woman aged 18-35 years in good health. Both conserved end residues are part of each CDR3. The order of the fields is V gene, D gene, clone size, J gene, CDR3 DNA, CDR3 protein. The D gene is left open where the match is weak. Part of the rows lack a size; the others show once, few, many or a class for expanded clones.

V gene: TRBV2
D gene: -
clone size: -
J gene: TRBJ2-2
CDR3 DNA: TGTGCCAGCAGCGCCACAGGGAGCTATACCGGGGAGCTGTTTTTT
CDR3 protein: CASSATGSYTGELFF

V gene: TRBV4-1
D gene: TRBD1
clone size: few
J gene: TRBJ1-2
CDR3 DNA: TGCGCCAGCAGCCAAGATGGAACAGGGGGAGGCTATGGCTACACCTTC
CDR3 protein: CASSQDGTGGGYGYTF

V gene: TRBV28
D gene: -
clone size: -
J gene: TRBJ1-2
CDR3 DNA: TGTGCCAGCAGTCGCGACGGCCAGGGCGTAAATGGCTACACCTTC
CDR3 protein: CASSRDGQGVNGYTF

V gene: TRBV4-1
D gene: TRBD2
clone size: -
J gene: TRBJ2-3
CDR3 DNA: TGCGCCAGCAGCCAGGGACTAGCGGGTTTCACAGATACGCAGTATTTT
CDR3 protein: CASSQGLAGFTDTQYF

V gene: TRBV11-1
D gene: TRBD1
clone size: few
J gene: TRBJ2-5
CDR3 DNA: TGTGCCAGCAGCTTTGTTGCGACGAGGGGACAGGAGAAGCAAGAGACCCAGTACTTC
CDR3 protein: CASSFVATRGQEKQETQYF

V gene: TRBV27
D gene: -
clone size: -
J gene: TRBJ2-5
CDR3 DNA: TGTGCCAGCAGTTTATCGATTGGGGTTATGGAGACCCAGTACTTC
CDR3 protein: CASSLSIGVMETQYF

V gene: TRBV12-3/TRBV12-4
D gene: TRBD2
clone size: many
J gene: TRBJ2-7
CDR3 DNA: TGTGCCAGCAGTTCTAGCGGGATGTCCTACGAGCAGTACTTC
CDR3 protein: CASSSSGMSYEQYF

V gene: TRBV12-3/TRBV12-4
D gene: -
clone size: many
J gene: TRBJ2-2
CDR3 DNA: TGTGCCAGCGATTATGCGGGGCCCACCGGGGAGCTGTTTTTT
CDR3 protein: CASDYAGPTGELFF

V gene: TRBV4-1
D gene: TRBD1
clone size: -
J gene: TRBJ1-4
CDR3 DNA: TGCGCCAGCAGCCAAGTAGGACAGGGAGAGGCAAAACTGTTTTTT
CDR3 protein: CASSQVGQGEAKLFF

V gene: TRBV29-1
D gene: -
clone size: many
J gene: TRBJ2-1
CDR3 DNA: TGCAGCGTTGAAGGAGGAAGCGGGTTTTCCTACAATGAGCAGTTCTTC
CDR3 protein: CSVEGGSGFSYNEQFF

V gene: TRBV7-3
D gene: -
clone size: -
J gene: TRBJ2-3
CDR3 DNA: TGTGCCAGCAGTCAATATACTTCGGTGGATACGCAGTATTTT
CDR3 protein: CASSQYTSVDTQYF

V gene: TRBV5-1
D gene: -
clone size: -
J gene: TRBJ2-2
CDR3 DNA: TGCGCCAGCAGCTTAGGGACAACTCAGAACACCGGGGAGCTGTTTTTT
CDR3 protein: CASSLGTTQNTGELFF

V gene: TRBV28
D gene: -
clone size: -
J gene: TRBJ2-7
CDR3 DNA: TGTGCCAGCAGTTTACGACAGGGGACGGTAGCGGGATACTACGAGCAGTACTTC
CDR3 protein: CASSLRQGTVAGYYEQYF

V gene: TRBV11-2
D gene: TRBD2
clone size: -
J gene: TRBJ2-5
CDR3 DNA: TGTGCCAGCAGCTTCTTGAGCGGGGTAACTCCAGAGACCCAGTACTTC
CDR3 protein: CASSFLSGVTPETQYF

V gene: TRBV5-1
D gene: TRBD2
clone size: -
J gene: TRBJ2-5
CDR3 DNA: TGCGCCAGCAGCCGGGCGGGGGACTACCTTGTGGAGACCCAGTACTTC
CDR3 protein: CASSRAGDYLVETQYF

V gene: TRBV5-5
D gene: TRBD2
clone size: many
J gene: TRBJ2-1
CDR3 DNA: TGTGCCAGCAGCTTTCGCCTAGCGGGAGGGCCAGTCAATGAGCAGTTCTTC
CDR3 protein: CASSFRLAGGPVNEQFF

V gene: TRBV19
D gene: -
clone size: -
J gene: TRBJ1-4
CDR3 DNA: TGTGCCAGTAGTATAGAGGACGGACTTAATGAAAAACTGTTTTTT
CDR3 protein: CASSIEDGLNEKLFF

V gene: TRBV2
D gene: -
clone size: -
J gene: TRBJ2-2
CDR3 DNA: TGTGCCAGCAGTGTAAGGCGGCAAGCGAACACCGGGGAGCTGTTTTTT
CDR3 protein: CASSVRRQANTGELFF

V gene: TRBV5-1
D gene: -
clone size: many
J gene: TRBJ2-2
CDR3 DNA: TGCGCCAGCAGAGACGATACCGGGGAGCTGTTTTTT
CDR3 protein: CASRDDTGELFF

V gene: TRBV27
D gene: TRBD2
clone size: few
J gene: TRBJ2-7
CDR3 DNA: TGTGCCAGCCAAAGAGGTGGTCTAGCGGGTAACCCCTACGAGCAGTACTTC
CDR3 protein: CASQRGGLAGNPYEQYF

V gene: TRBV5-1
D gene: -
clone size: -
J gene: TRBJ1-6
CDR3 DNA: TGCGCCAGCAGCTTCTCCAGGGCCTATAATTCACCCCTCCACTTT
CDR3 protein: CASSFSRAYNSPLHF

V gene: TRBV29-1
D gene: -
clone size: few
J gene: TRBJ2-3
CDR3 DNA: TGCAGCGTTGAGGTGGGGGGCTTCACAGATACGCAGTATTTT
CDR3 protein: CSVEVGGFTDTQYF

V gene: TRBV20-1
D gene: -
clone size: -
J gene: TRBJ2-5
CDR3 DNA: TGCAGTGCCGGACGGGGAGAAGAGACCCAGTACTTC
CDR3 protein: CSAGRGEETQYF

V gene: TRBV7-2
D gene: TRBD2
clone size: -
J gene: TRBJ2-5
CDR3 DNA: TGTGCCAGCAGCTTAGTACTAGCGGGGGGGATGGAGACCCAGTACTTC
CDR3 protein: CASSLVLAGGMETQYF

V gene: TRBV28
D gene: -
clone size: few
J gene: TRBJ2-5
CDR3 DNA: TGTGCCAGCAGTTTATATCTCTTTTTGGGACCCCACCCGGTACAGATCCAAGAGACCCAGTACTTC
CDR3 protein: CASSLYLFLGPHPVQIQETQYF

V gene: TRBV27
D gene: TRBD1
clone size: many
J gene: TRBJ2-2
CDR3 DNA: TGTGCCAGCAGTTTACGGACAGGGGGGAACACCGGGGAGCTGTTTTTT
CDR3 protein: CASSLRTGGNTGELFF

V gene: TRBV5-1
D gene: TRBD2
clone size: -
J gene: TRBJ2-1
CDR3 DNA: TGCGCCAGCAGCACGGGACTAGCGGGGGAGATCTACAATGAGCAGTTCTTC
CDR3 protein: CASSTGLAGEIYNEQFF

V gene: TRBV27
D gene: TRBD2
clone size: -
J gene: TRBJ2-5
CDR3 DNA: TGTGCCAGCAGTTCCTCTAGCGGGGGGGGAGAAGAGACCCAGTACTTC
CDR3 protein: CASSSSSGGGEETQYF

V gene: TRBV5-6
D gene: -
clone size: few
J gene: TRBJ1-1
CDR3 DNA: TGTGCCAGCAGCTTTAGGGGAGCGGGGAACACTGAAGCTTTCTTT
CDR3 protein: CASSFRGAGNTEAFF

V gene: TRBV7-9
D gene: TRBD2
clone size: many
J gene: TRBJ2-5
CDR3 DNA: TGTGCCAGCAGTGAGACTAGCGGGAAGGAGACCCAGTACTTC
CDR3 protein: CASSETSGKETQYF

V gene: TRBV5-1
D gene: -
clone size: few
J gene: TRBJ1-6
CDR3 DNA: TGCGCCAGCAGCTTGGGGACGTGGGGGGTTGGCTCACCCCTCCACTTT
CDR3 protein: CASSLGTWGVGSPLHF

V gene: TRBV12-3/TRBV12-4
D gene: -
clone size: -
J gene: TRBJ1-5
CDR3 DNA: TGTGCCAGCAGTCTTGCCGGGACATTAAGCAATCAGCCCCAGCATTTT
CDR3 protein: CASSLAGTLSNQPQHF

V gene: TRBV11-3
D gene: -
clone size: many
J gene: TRBJ2-1
CDR3 DNA: TGTGCCAGCGGCGGATCCTACAATGAGCAGTTCTTC
CDR3 protein: CASGGSYNEQFF

V gene: TRBV9
D gene: -
clone size: -
J gene: TRBJ2-1
CDR3 DNA: TGTGCCAGCAGCGTAGTCGGCGGGGACAATGAGCAGTTCTTC
CDR3 protein: CASSVVGGDNEQFF

V gene: TRBV20-1
D gene: TRBD2
clone size: few
J gene: TRBJ2-1
CDR3 DNA: TGCAGTGCTAGAAATACCGGGACTAGCGGGGGGTTTGAGCAGTTCTTC
CDR3 protein: CSARNTGTSGGFEQFF

V gene: TRBV14
D gene: TRBD2
clone size: many
J gene: TRBJ2-1
CDR3 DNA: TGTGCCAGCAGCCAAGGGTCTAGCGGTTCCTACAATGAGCAGTTCTTC
CDR3 protein: CASSQGSSGSYNEQFF

V gene: TRBV6-1
D gene: TRBD1
clone size: few
J gene: TRBJ2-2
CDR3 DNA: TGTGCCAGCAGCCGGGGACAGCACCTGATGTTCGCGAACACCGGGGAGCTGTTTTTT
CDR3 protein: CASSRGQHLMFANTGELFF

V gene: TRBV2
D gene: -
clone size: few
J gene: TRBJ1-4
CDR3 DNA: TGTGCCAGCAGTGAAGCGGTTGGTGGGGCCGTTAATGAAAAACTGTTTTTT
CDR3 protein: CASSEAVGGAVNEKLFF

V gene: TRBV4-2
D gene: -
clone size: few
J gene: TRBJ1-5
CDR3 DNA: TGTGCCAGCAGCCAAGTCGGCGACCTCGGTCAGCCCCAGCATTTT
CDR3 protein: CASSQVGDLGQPQHF

V gene: TRBV18
D gene: -
clone size: few
J gene: TRBJ2-1
CDR3 DNA: TGTGCCAGCTCACCACCGGGTGACTACAATGAGCAGTTCTTC
CDR3 protein: CASSPPGDYNEQFF

V gene: TRBV12-3/TRBV12-4
D gene: TRBD2
clone size: many
J gene: TRBJ2-3
CDR3 DNA: TGTGCCAGCAGTTTTAGCGGGAGTACAGATACGCAGTATTTT
CDR3 protein: CASSFSGSTDTQYF

V gene: TRBV5-1
D gene: TRBD2
clone size: -
J gene: TRBJ2-3
CDR3 DNA: TGCGCCAGCAGCGAGCGGACTAGTCAGGGTGTCGGTACGCAGTATTTT
CDR3 protein: CASSERTSQGVGTQYF

V gene: TRBV18
D gene: -
clone size: -
J gene: TRBJ2-6
CDR3 DNA: TGTGCCAGCTCACCACTAGGGGGGAGCTCTGGGGCCAACGTCCTGACTTTC
CDR3 protein: CASSPLGGSSGANVLTF

V gene: TRBV2
D gene: -
clone size: few
J gene: TRBJ2-1
CDR3 DNA: TGTGCCAGCAGTGAATTTTCGGGGACGAGCTCCTACAATGAGCAGTTCTTC
CDR3 protein: CASSEFSGTSSYNEQFF

V gene: TRBV6-1
D gene: -
clone size: few
J gene: TRBJ1-6
CDR3 DNA: TGTGCCAGCAGTCATCAGGAGTATAATTCACCCCTCCACTTT
CDR3 protein: CASSHQEYNSPLHF

V gene: TRBV6-1
D gene: -
clone size: many
J gene: TRBJ2-1
CDR3 DNA: TGTGCCACCGGAGGGGCTGTTAGCTCCTACAATGAGCAGTTCTTC
CDR3 protein: CATGGAVSSYNEQFF

V gene: TRBV12-3/TRBV12-4
D gene: TRBD1
clone size: -
J gene: TRBJ2-1
CDR3 DNA: TGTGCCAGCAGTTTAGGATCAGGGGGCGCCGGTGAGCAGTTCTTC
CDR3 protein: CASSLGSGGAGEQFF

V gene: TRBV7-8
D gene: TRBD2
clone size: -
J gene: TRBJ2-1
CDR3 DNA: TGTGCCAGCAGCTTATTTAGAGGCGGGAGTGGTAATGAGCAGTTCTTC
CDR3 protein: CASSLFRGGSGNEQFF

V gene: TRBV3-1
D gene: TRBD2
clone size: few
J gene: TRBJ2-1
CDR3 DNA: TGTGCCAGCAGCACTACTTTAGCGGGGAGTTCTCACAATGAGCAGTTCTTC
CDR3 protein: CASSTTLAGSSHNEQFF

V gene: TRBV5-1
D gene: -
clone size: few
J gene: TRBJ2-7
CDR3 DNA: TGCGCCAGCAGCTTGGCGCAGGGGTTAAGCTCCTACGAGCAGTACTTC
CDR3 protein: CASSLAQGLSSYEQYF

V gene: TRBV7-9
D gene: -
clone size: -
J gene: TRBJ1-2
CDR3 DNA: TGTGCCAGCAGCCCCGGGTCTTCATATACCTATGGCTACACCTTC
CDR3 protein: CASSPGSSYTYGYTF